The T cell receptor (beta chain) described here comes from a study of T cells in Graves' hyperthyroidism and ophthalmopathy. Germline loops: CDR1 MNHEY, CDR2 SVGAGI. The CDR3 totals 16 residues. V was pared by 4 bases and J by 3 bases, with 19 bases between. TCR beta CDR3 regions were amplified from RNA. The TCR CDR3 was amplified in a first-round RT-PCR using the HTBI primer set. From the multiplex PCR reads, TCRdb called clonotypes with MiXCR, one entry per CDR3 protein. The table has hundreds of thousands of distinct CDR3 sequences, less than 15% seen once; the top ten hold around 9.6%. Stable Graves' hyperthyroidism denoted no ophthalmopathy progression over 18 months. Each 10 ml fresh peripheral blood draw supplied the PBMCs.

The chain has TRBV6-5 and TRBJ2-7, with D unresolved. The sample taken for sequencing was blood. The receptor was isolated from a woman aged 18-35 years with Graves' hyperthyroidism. This CDR3 reads CASSWLGLGRFYEQYF. The CDR3 DNA follows: TGTGCCAGCAGTTGGTTAGGTCTTGGCAGATTCTACGAGCAGTACTTC.